This T cell receptor (beta chain) derives from a study of identifying expanded T cells in peripheral blood. Notes on the study in general: Over two and four weeks, about 15 and 18 clones changed, versus roughly 1.1 between replicates. Clone count variance between approximately two-week samples rose with total template count.

This CDR3 has 16 residues. The V gene lost 4 bases and the J gene lost 0 bases, with 13 bases spanning the gap. In germline, CDR1 is SGHRS, CDR2 YFSETQ. Collection occurred without any documented infections or immune events in donors. Assay used: immunoSEQ multiplex PCR; TCRdb lists only in-frame clones, some missing. The sample carries around 100,000 clones, about 87% recorded once. As to this clone: The antigen is undetermined.

Input material: blood. The clonotype comes from a person aged 18 to 70 in good health. The V gene is TRBV5-1, the J gene TRBJ1-4; D may be TRBD1 (5 bases). In nucleotides, the CDR3 is TGCGCCAGCAGCACGGGACCGACATCAACTAATGAAAAACTGTTTTTT. Protein: CASSTGPTSTNEKLFF.